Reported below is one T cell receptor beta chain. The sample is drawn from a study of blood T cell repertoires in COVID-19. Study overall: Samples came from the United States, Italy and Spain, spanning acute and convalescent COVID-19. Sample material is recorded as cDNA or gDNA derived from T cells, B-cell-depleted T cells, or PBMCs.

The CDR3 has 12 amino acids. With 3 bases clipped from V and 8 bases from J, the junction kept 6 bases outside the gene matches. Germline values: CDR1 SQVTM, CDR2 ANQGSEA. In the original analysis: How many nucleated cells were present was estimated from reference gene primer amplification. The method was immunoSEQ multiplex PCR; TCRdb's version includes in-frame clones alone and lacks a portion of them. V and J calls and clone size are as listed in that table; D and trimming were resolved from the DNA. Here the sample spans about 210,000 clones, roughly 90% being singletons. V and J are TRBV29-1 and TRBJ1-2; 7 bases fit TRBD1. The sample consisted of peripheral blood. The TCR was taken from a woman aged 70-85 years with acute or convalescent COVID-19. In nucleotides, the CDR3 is TGCAGCGTTGAGTCAGGACAGGACGGCTACACCTTC. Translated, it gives CSVESGQDGYTF.